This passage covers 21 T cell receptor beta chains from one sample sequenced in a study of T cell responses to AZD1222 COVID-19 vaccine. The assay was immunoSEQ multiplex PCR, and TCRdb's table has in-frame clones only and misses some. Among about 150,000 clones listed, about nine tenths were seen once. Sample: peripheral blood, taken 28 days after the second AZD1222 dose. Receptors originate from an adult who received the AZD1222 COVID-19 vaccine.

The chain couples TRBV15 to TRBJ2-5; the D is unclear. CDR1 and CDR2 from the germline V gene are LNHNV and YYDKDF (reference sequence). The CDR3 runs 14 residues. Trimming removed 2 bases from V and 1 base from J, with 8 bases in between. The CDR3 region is CATSRPGLQETQYF. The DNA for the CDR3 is TGTGCCACCAGCAGACCGGGCCTCCAAGAGACCCAGTACTTC.

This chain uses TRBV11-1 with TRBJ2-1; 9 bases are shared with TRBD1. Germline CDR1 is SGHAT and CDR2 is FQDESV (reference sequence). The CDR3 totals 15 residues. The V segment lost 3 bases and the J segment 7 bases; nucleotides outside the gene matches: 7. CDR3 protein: CASSLFRTGDNEQFF. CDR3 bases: TGTGCCAGCAGCTTGTTCCGGACAGGGGATAATGAGCAGTTCTTC. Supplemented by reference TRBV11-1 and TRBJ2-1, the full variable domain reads EAEVAQSPRYKITEKSQAVAFWCDPISGHATLYWYRQILGQGPELLVQFQDESVVDDSQLPKDRFSAERLKGVDSTLKIQPAELGDSAMYLCASSLFRTGDNEQFFGPGTRLTVL.

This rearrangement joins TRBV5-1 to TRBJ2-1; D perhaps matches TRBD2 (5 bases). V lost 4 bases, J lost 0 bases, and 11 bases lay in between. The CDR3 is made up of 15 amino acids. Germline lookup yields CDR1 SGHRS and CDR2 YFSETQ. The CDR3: CASSGWGDSYNEQFF. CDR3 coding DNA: TGCGCCAGCAGCGGGTGGGGAGACTCCTACAATGAGCAGTTCTTC.

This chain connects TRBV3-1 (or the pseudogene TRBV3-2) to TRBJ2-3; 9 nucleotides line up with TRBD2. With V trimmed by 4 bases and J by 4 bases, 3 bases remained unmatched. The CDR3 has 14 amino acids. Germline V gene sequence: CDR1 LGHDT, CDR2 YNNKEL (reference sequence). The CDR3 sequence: CASSRSGRPDTQYF. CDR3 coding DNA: TGTGCCAGCAGCCGAAGCGGGAGGCCAGATACGCAGTATTTT.

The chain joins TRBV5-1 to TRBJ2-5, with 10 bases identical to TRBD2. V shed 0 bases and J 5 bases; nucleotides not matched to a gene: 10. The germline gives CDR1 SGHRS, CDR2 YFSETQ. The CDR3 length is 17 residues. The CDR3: CASSLAEKASGSETQYF. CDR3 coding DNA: TGCGCCAGCAGCTTGGCCGAAAAGGCTAGCGGGAGTGAGACCCAGTACTTC.

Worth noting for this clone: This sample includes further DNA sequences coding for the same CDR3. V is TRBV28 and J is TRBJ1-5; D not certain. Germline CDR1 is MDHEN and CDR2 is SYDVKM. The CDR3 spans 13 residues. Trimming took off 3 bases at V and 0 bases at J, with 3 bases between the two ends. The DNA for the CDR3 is TGTGCCAGCAGTTTGGGTAGCAATCAGCCCCAGCATTTT. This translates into CASSLGSNQPQHF.

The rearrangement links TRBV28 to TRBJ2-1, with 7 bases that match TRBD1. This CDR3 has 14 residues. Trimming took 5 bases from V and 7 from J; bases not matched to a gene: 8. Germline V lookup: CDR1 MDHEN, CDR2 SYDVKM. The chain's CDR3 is CASSTYNRGNEQFF. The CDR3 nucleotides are TGTGCCAGCAGTACCTACAACAGGGGAAATGAGCAGTTCTTC.

CDR3 sequence (DNA): TGTGCCAGTAGGCTGACCGGGGCCTACAATGAGCAGTTCTTC. It codes for CASRLTGAYNEQFF. This chain connects TRBV19 to TRBJ2-1, with D maybe TRBD2 (5 bases). This CDR3 has 14 amino acids. V was trimmed by 6 bases and J by 2 bases, leaving 11 bases between them. The germline V gene encodes CDR1 LNHDA and CDR2 SQIVND (reference sequence).

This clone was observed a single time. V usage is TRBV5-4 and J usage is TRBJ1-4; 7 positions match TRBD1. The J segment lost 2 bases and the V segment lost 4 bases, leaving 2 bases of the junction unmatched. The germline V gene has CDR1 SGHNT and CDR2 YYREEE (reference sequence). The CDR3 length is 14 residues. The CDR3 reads CASSRGQTNEKLFF. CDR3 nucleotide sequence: TGTGCCAGCAGCCGGGGACAGACTAATGAAAAACTGTTTTTT.

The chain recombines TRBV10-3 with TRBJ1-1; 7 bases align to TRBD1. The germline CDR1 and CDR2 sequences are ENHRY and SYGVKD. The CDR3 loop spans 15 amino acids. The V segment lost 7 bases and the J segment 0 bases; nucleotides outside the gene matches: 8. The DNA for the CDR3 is TGTGCCATCATGCAACAGGGGTTAATGAACACTGAAGCTTTCTTT. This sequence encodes CAIMQQGLMNTEAFF.

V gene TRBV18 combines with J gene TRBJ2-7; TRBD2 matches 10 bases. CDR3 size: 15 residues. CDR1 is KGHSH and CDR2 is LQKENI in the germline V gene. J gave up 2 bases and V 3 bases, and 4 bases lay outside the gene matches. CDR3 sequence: CASSPRTSGTYEQYF. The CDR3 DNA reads TGTGCCAGCTCACCGCGGACTAGCGGAACCTACGAGCAGTACTTC.

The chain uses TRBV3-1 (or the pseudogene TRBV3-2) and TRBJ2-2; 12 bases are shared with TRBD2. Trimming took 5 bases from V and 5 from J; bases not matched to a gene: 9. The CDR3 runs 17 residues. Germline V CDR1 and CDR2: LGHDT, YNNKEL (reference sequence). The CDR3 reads CASSSTSGRTGTGELFF. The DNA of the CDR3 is TGTGCCAGCAGCTCCACTAGCGGGAGGACGGGAACCGGGGAGCTGTTTTTT.

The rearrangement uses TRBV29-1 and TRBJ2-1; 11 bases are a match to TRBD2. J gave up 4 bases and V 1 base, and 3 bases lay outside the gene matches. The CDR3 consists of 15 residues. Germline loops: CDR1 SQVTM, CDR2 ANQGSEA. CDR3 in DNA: TGCAGCGTTGAAGGGACTAGCGGGCTGTACAATGAGCAGTTCTTC. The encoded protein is CSVEGTSGLYNEQFF.

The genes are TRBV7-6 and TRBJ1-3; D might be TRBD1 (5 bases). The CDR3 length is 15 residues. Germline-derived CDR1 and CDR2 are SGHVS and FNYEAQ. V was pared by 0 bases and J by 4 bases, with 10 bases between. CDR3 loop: CASSLAGEAGNTIYF. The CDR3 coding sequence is TGTGCCAGCAGCTTAGCGGGGGAGGCCGGAAACACCATATATTTT.

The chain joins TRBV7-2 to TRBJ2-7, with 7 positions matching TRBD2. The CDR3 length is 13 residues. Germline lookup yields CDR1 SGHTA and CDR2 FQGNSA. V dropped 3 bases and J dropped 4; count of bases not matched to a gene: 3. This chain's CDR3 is CASSLTSLYEQYF. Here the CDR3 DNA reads TGTGCCAGCAGCTTGACTAGCCTATACGAGCAGTACTTC.

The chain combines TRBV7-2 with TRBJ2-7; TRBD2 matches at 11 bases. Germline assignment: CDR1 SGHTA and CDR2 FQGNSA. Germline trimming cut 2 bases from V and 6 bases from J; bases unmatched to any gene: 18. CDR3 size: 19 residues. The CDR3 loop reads CASSLSPKGGLAAPSEQYF. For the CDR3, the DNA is TGTGCCAGCAGCTTATCTCCAAAGGGGGGACTAGCGGCTCCATCCGAGCAGTACTTC.

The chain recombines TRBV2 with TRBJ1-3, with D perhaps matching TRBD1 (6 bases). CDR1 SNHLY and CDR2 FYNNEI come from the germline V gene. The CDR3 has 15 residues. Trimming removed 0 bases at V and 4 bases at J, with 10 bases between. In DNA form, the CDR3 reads TGTGCCAGCAGTGAAGCGGGGGCGCCCGGAAACACCATATATTTT. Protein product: CASSEAGAPGNTIYF.

The CDR3 region is CATSRQGGVDQPQHF. The CDR3 DNA reads as TGTGCCACCAGCAGACAGGGTGGGGTAGATCAGCCCCAGCATTTT. This rearrangement joins TRBV15 to TRBJ1-5, with D perhaps matching TRBD1 (5 bases). Germline values: CDR1 LNHNV, CDR2 YYDKDF (reference sequence). Trimming left V 2 bases short and J 5 bases short, with 13 bases between. This CDR3 comprises 15 residues.

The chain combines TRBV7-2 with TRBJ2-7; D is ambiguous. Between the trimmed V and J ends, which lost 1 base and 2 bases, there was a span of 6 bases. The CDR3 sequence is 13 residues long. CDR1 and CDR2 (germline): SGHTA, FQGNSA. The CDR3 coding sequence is TGTGCCAGCAGCTTAGATAGAACCTACGAGCAGTACTTC. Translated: CASSLDRTYEQYF.

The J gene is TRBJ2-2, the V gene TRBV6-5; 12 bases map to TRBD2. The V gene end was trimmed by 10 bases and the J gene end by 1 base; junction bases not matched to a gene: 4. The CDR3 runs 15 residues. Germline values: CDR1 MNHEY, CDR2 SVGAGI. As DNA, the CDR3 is TGTGCCACACCGGGACTAGCGGGGAACACCGGGGAGCTGTTTTTT. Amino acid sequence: CATPGLAGNTGELFF.

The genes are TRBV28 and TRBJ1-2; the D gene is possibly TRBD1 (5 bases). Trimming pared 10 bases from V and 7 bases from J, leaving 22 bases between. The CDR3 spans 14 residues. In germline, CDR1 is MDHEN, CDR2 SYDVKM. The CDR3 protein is CATPNPGGPGGYTF. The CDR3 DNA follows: TGTGCCACCCCTAATCCGGGGGGACCTGGTGGCTACACCTTC.